These 24 T cell receptor beta chains were sequenced from one sample in a study of blood T cell repertoires in COVID-19. TCRdb's table, derived via immunoSEQ multiplex PCR, lists solely in-frame clones and lacks some. This sample has roughly 100,000 clones, with approximately 80% found just once. The sequencing input was peripheral blood. The receptors originated from a man aged 80 or over with acute or convalescent COVID-19.

The chain links TRBV10-3 to TRBJ2-2; TRBD2 might be the D (6 bases). The CDR3 consists of 15 residues. V was cut by 6 bases and J by 7 bases, with 18 bases left in between. From germline, CDR1 is ENHRY and CDR2 SYGVKD. This CDR3 reads CAISQAGSFGGELFF. CDR3 bases: TGTGCCATCAGCCAGGCCGGGAGTTTCGGCGGGGAGCTGTTTTTT.

The gene calls are TRBV3-1 (or the pseudogene TRBV3-2) and TRBJ1-2, with 8 bases aligning to TRBD1. Trimming cost V 2 bases and J 4 bases; bases outside gene matches: 3. Germline-derived CDR1 and CDR2 are LGHDT and YNNKEL (reference sequence). The CDR3 is 14 amino acids. CDR3 region: CASSQLGQGYGYTF. The DNA of the CDR3 is TGTGCCAGCAGCCAACTAGGACAGGGCTATGGCTACACCTTC.

The rearrangement joins TRBV6-2 or TRBV6-3 to TRBJ2-7, with TRBD1 identical over 8 bases. J lost 6 bases, V lost 1 base, and 5 bases had no gene match. The CDR3 length is 14 residues. Germline lookup yields CDR1 MNHEY and CDR2 SVGEGT. CDR3: CASSYYITGGEQYF. CDR3 coding DNA: TGTGCCAGCAGTTACTATATTACAGGGGGCGAGCAGTACTTC.

This clone was found many times. The chain couples TRBV9 to TRBJ1-2; D not resolved. CDR3 length: 13 amino acids. Looked up from germline, CDR1 is SGDLS and CDR2 is YYNGEE. The ends were cut back, 7 bases at V and 5 bases at J, with 15 bases in the middle. This CDR3 is CASSPDEGYGYTF. In DNA form, the CDR3 reads TGTGCCAGCTCCCCTGATGAGGGATATGGCTACACCTTC. The whole variable domain, filled in from reference TRBV9 and TRBJ1-2, reads DSGVTQTPKHLITATGQRVTLRCSPRSGDLSVYWYQQSLDQGLQFLIQYYNGEERAKGNILERFSAQQFPDLHSELNLSSLELGDSALYFCASSPDEGYGYTFGSGTRLTVV.

As regards this clone: The same CDR3 is also encoded by other DNA sequences in this sample. The CDR3 DNA is TGCGCCAGCAGCTCTCAGGGGCCCAACACTGAAGCTTTCTTT. The encoded protein is CASSSQGPNTEAFF. This rearrangement joins TRBV5-1 to TRBJ1-1; TRBD1 is a possible D gene (6 bases). Germline-derived CDR1 and CDR2 are SGHRS and YFSETQ. The CDR3 is made up of 14 amino acids. V lost 3 bases, J lost 2 bases, and 11 bases lay in between.

The chain combines TRBV10-3 with TRBJ1-3, with TRBD1 matching over 9 bases. The V gene's germline CDR1 is ENHRY and CDR2 SYGVKD. With 6 bases clipped from V and 0 bases from J, the junction kept 9 bases outside the gene matches. The CDR3 totals 17 residues. The chain's CDR3 is CAISPGTGSASGNTIYF. The CDR3 DNA reads as TGTGCCATCAGCCCCGGGACAGGGAGCGCCTCTGGAAACACCATATATTTT.

This clone was counted a few times. The V gene is TRBV5-1, the J gene TRBJ2-4, with D tentatively TRBD2 (6 bases). Trimming took off 4 bases at V and 15 bases at J, with 23 bases between the two ends. In germline, CDR1 is SGHRS, CDR2 YFSETQ. This CDR3 comprises 14 residues. CDR3 amino acids: CASSPGGGERSVYF. For the CDR3, the DNA is TGCGCCAGCAGCCCGGGTGGAGGGGAGCGTTCGGTGTACTTC.

This clone has a handful of counts. This chain uses TRBV19 with TRBJ1-5; D remains unclear. Germline loops: CDR1 LNHDA, CDR2 SQIVND (reference sequence). The V gene lost 7 bases and the J gene lost 0 bases, with 13 bases spanning the gap. CDR3 length: 15 amino acids. The DNA for the CDR3 is TGTGCCAGTAAGCCAAAAGTTACTAGCAATCAGCCCCAGCATTTT. Translating it yields CASKPKVTSNQPQHF.

J is TRBJ2-5 and V is TRBV7-3; 9 bases line up with TRBD1. Germline trimming cut 3 bases from V and 1 base from J; bases unmatched to any gene: 6. The CDR3 loop spans 16 amino acids. Per germline, CDR1 SGHTA and CDR2 FQGTGA. This CDR3 is CASSLGTGTTQETQYF. For the CDR3, the DNA is TGTGCCAGCAGCTTGGGGACAGGGACCACCCAAGAGACCCAGTACTTC.

The chain is built from TRBV4-1 and TRBJ1-5, with D unclear. The CDR3 is 15 amino acids. The germline V gene encodes CDR1 MGHRA and CDR2 YSYEKL. Trimming removed 0 bases at V and 2 bases at J, with 8 bases between. The CDR3 sequence: CASSQDREGNQPQHF. The CDR3 nucleotides read TGCGCCAGCAGCCAAGATAGGGAGGGCAATCAGCCCCAGCATTTT.

The V call is TRBV6-2 or TRBV6-3, the J call TRBJ2-7; no definite D call. CDR1 and CDR2 from the germline V gene are MNHEY and SVGEGT. Trimming shortened V by 0 bases and J by 4 bases, and 13 bases separated the two germline ends. The CDR3 sequence is 15 residues long. For the CDR3, the DNA is TGTGCCAGCAGTTACTCAGCCGGTCGGGTATACGAGCAGTACTTC. Protein sequence: CASSYSAGRVYEQYF.

V and J are TRBV6-5 and TRBJ1-1; D gene ambiguous. The CDR3 has 11 amino acids. The V end lost 8 bases, the J end lost 6 bases, and 10 bases lay between the germline ends. Germline CDR1 is MNHEY and CDR2 is SVGAGI. CDR3 region: CASALPAEAFF. The CDR3 bases are TGTGCCAGCGCCCTCCCGGCTGAAGCTTTCTTT.

This rearrangement joins TRBV5-8 to TRBJ2-1, with D tentatively TRBD2 (6 bases). CDR1 SGHTS and CDR2 YDEGEE come from the germline V gene. V lost 7 bases to trimming and J lost 8 bases, with 16 bases between them. The CDR3 consists of 13 residues. The CDR3, as DNA: TGTGCCAGCCCTCCTCGCGGGAACGATGAGCAGTTCTTC. Translated: CASPPRGNDEQFF.

The gene calls are TRBV19 and TRBJ2-6, with 7 bases aligning to TRBD1. V was clipped by 11 bases and J by 2 bases; unmatched bases: 3. Germline V lookup: CDR1 LNHDA, CDR2 SQIVND (reference sequence). The CDR3 loop spans 13 amino acids. CDR3 sequence (DNA): TGTGCCGGACAGGTCACTGGGGCCAACGTCCTGACTTTC. Protein sequence: CAGQVTGANVLTF.

The rearrangement links TRBV10-3 to TRBJ2-1; 9 nucleotides line up with TRBD2. Losses at the gene ends were 5 bases for V and 0 bases for J; bases not matched to a gene: 2. From germline, CDR1 is ENHRY and CDR2 SYGVKD. The CDR3 is 15 residues long. The CDR3 here is CAISIAGDSYNEQFF. For the CDR3, the DNA is TGTGCCATCAGTATAGCGGGGGACTCCTACAATGAGCAGTTCTTC.

The chain employs TRBV12-3 or TRBV12-4 and TRBJ2-7; no clear D. V lost 5 bases and J 1 base, leaving 6 bases between the germline ends. The CDR3 runs to 12 residues. As DNA, the CDR3 is TGTGCCAGCAGTAGAGTATCCTACGAGCAGTACTTC. It translates to CASSRVSYEQYF.

V is TRBV11-3 and J is TRBJ2-1, with 13 bases aligning to TRBD2. CDR1 is SGHNT, CDR2 YENEEA, per germline. This CDR3 has 16 residues. J gave up 7 bases and V 8 bases, and 11 bases lay outside the gene matches. The CDR3 protein is CASSPVGLAGMNEQFF. Written as DNA, the CDR3 is TGTGCCAGCTCCCCGGTGGGACTAGCGGGAATGAATGAGCAGTTCTTC.

The chain links TRBV3-1 (or the pseudogene TRBV3-2) to TRBJ2-7; TRBD2 aligns across 8 bases. The CDR3 totals 14 residues. Germline CDR1 and CDR2: LGHDT and YNNKEL (reference sequence). V shed 4 bases and J 1 base; nucleotides not matched to a gene: 3. CDR3 sequence (DNA): TGTGCCAGCAGCCGCACTAGCGGATCCTACGAGCAGTACTTC. Translating gives CASSRTSGSYEQYF.

The chain joins TRBV18 to TRBJ1-2; 7 nucleotides agree with TRBD1. CDR1 and CDR2 (germline): KGHSH, LQKENI. Trimming at V came to 1 base and at J to 4 bases, leaving 6 bases not matched to a gene. CDR3 length: 15 residues. The CDR3 nucleotides are TGTGCCAGCTCACCACTGGAGGGGGCAGTCTATGGCTACACCTTC. As protein: CASSPLEGAVYGYTF.

The genes are TRBV18 and TRBJ1-5, with 7 bases fitting TRBD1. CDR1 KGHSH and CDR2 LQKENI come from the germline V gene. CDR3 length: 14 residues. The V and J ends lost 1 base and 5 bases, in that order; junction bases with no gene match: 2. This CDR3 reads CASSPQGGYQPQHF. The CDR3 DNA follows: TGTGCCAGCTCACCACAAGGGGGCTATCAGCCCCAGCATTTT.

This chain uses TRBV10-3 with TRBJ2-7; 15 bases map to TRBD2. Unmatched junction bases numbered 5, after V lost 6 bases and J lost 5 bases. The CDR3 has 15 amino acids. Germline V CDR1 and CDR2: ENHRY, SYGVKD. CDR3 DNA: TGTGCCATCAGCGGGACTAGCGGGAGGCAAAACGAGCAGTACTTC. Amino acids: CAISGTSGRQNEQYF.

J is TRBJ2-1 and V is TRBV28; D may be TRBD1 (5 bases). CDR3 length equals 14 residues. Germline-derived CDR1 and CDR2 are MDHEN and SYDVKM. Trimming took 5 bases from V and 6 from J, leaving 14 bases between them. The CDR3 here is CASSKGPALNEQFF. CDR3 nucleotide sequence: TGTGCCAGCAGTAAGGGGCCCGCCCTCAATGAGCAGTTCTTC.

The chain has TRBV30 and TRBJ1-2; D remains unclear. The CDR3 contains 13 residues. Germline CDR1 GTSNPN, CDR2 SVGIG (reference sequence). Trimming removed 0 bases at V and 8 bases at J, with 13 bases between. The chain's CDR3 is CAWSVLSNSGYTF. In DNA, the CDR3 is TGTGCCTGGAGTGTACTTAGTAACAGCGGCTACACCTTC.

The chain recombines TRBV19 with TRBJ2-7; 8 bases are a match to TRBD2. J was trimmed by 5 bases and V by 3 bases; bases with no gene match: 3. The CDR3 is 13 residues long. Germline V CDR1 and CDR2: LNHDA, SQIVND (reference sequence). CDR3 coding DNA: TGTGCCAGTAGTATTACGCGGGAGGACGAGCAGTACTTC. It encodes CASSITREDEQYF.